The 6 T cell receptor beta chains in this list originate from one sample, sequenced in a study of blood T cell repertoires in COVID-19. The assay was immunoSEQ multiplex PCR, and TCRdb's table has in-frame clones only and misses some. The sample holds about 350,000 clones, about 90% seen once. Sequenced input: PBMCs or T cells enriched from blood (not recorded which). The receptors originated from a woman aged 30 to 39 who had recovered from COVID-19.

This clone has just a few counts. The rearrangement links TRBV3-1 (or the pseudogene TRBV3-2) to TRBJ1-1, with D possibly matching TRBD1 (6 bases). The germline V gene has CDR1 LGHDT and CDR2 YNNKEL (reference sequence). The CDR3 extends over 13 amino acids. The V and J ends lost 7 bases and 8 bases respectively, with 17 bases between them. The CDR3 nucleotides are TGTGCCAGCACCCGAGGGGGTCGGATGGAAGCTTTCTTT. Its protein is CASTRGGRMEAFF.

This clone showed up just once. The chain joins TRBV7-6 to TRBJ2-1; D is perhaps TRBD2 (5 bases). CDR1 and CDR2 from the germline V gene are SGHVS and FNYEAQ. The CDR3 consists of 15 residues. The V gene lost 5 bases and the J gene lost 4 bases, with 15 bases spanning the gap. The chain's CDR3 is CASSPRGGLYNEQFF. CDR3 sequence (DNA): TGTGCCAGCAGCCCCCGGGGTGGGCTGTACAATGAGCAGTTCTTC.

The V and J genes are TRBV28 and TRBJ2-7; TRBD1 aligns across 9 bases. This CDR3 is 16 amino acids long. CDR1 and CDR2 from the germline V gene are MDHEN and SYDVKM. The V and J ends lost 4 bases and 3 bases, in that order; junction bases with no gene match: 10. This CDR3 reads CASSSPPLTGGYEQYF. The DNA for the CDR3 is TGTGCCAGCAGTTCCCCCCCCCTGACAGGGGGCTACGAGCAGTACTTC.

The rearrangement links TRBV5-6 to TRBJ2-3, with D perhaps matching TRBD2 (6 bases). The V gene's germline CDR1 is SGHDT and CDR2 YYEEEE. The CDR3 is made up of 13 amino acids. The ends were cut back, 1 base at V and 6 bases at J, with 9 bases in the middle. The CDR3 nucleotides are TGTGCCAGCAGCTTGACTAGCTTTGATACGCAGTATTTT. Translating it yields CASSLTSFDTQYF.

This clone was observed a few times. The genes are TRBV27 and TRBJ1-1; unclear D gene. The CDR3 spans 15 residues. V gave up 5 bases and J gave up 1 base, with 14 bases separating them. The germline CDR1 and CDR2 sequences are MNHEY and SMNVEV (reference sequence). CDR3 residues: CASSLLPGANTEAFF. CDR3 nucleotide sequence: TGTGCCAGCAGTCTACTCCCGGGTGCGAACACTGAAGCTTTCTTT.

J is TRBJ2-7 and V is TRBV18, with 8 bases identical to TRBD1. This CDR3 has 15 residues. Trimming at V came to 6 bases and at J to 4 bases, leaving 11 bases not matched to a gene. Per germline, CDR1 KGHSH and CDR2 LQKENI. The DNA for the CDR3 is TGTGCCAGCTCGATCCTCCGGGACAGGTCTTACGAGCAGTACTTC. This gives the protein CASSILRDRSYEQYF.